These T cell receptor beta chains were read from a single sample in a study of control samples from healthy donors and cancer patients. Sequencing used immunoSEQ multiplex PCR; TCRdb keeps in-frame clones, though not all of them. The sample lists about 150,000 clones; about 91% were seen once. The material sequenced was blood. Source of these receptors: a man under 40 in good health. CDR3s include the opening cysteine and the closing phenylalanine or tryptophan. The D gene is left open where the match is weak. Size tells how often a clone was seen (once, few, many) or the class of an expanded clone, and some rows leave it out.

cdr3_aa: CASSLFPGNTIYF
cdr3_nt: TGTGCCAGCAGTTTATTTCCGGGAAACACCATATATTTT
j_call: TRBJ1-3
v_call: TRBV27
clone_size: -
d_call: -

cdr3_aa: CASSQDTEAFF
cdr3_nt: TGTGCCAGCAGTCAGGACACTGAAGCTTTCTTT
j_call: TRBJ1-1
v_call: TRBV5-4
clone_size: -
d_call: -

cdr3_aa: CASSDRGGQPQHF
cdr3_nt: TGTGCCAGTAGTGACCGAGGGGGACAGCCCCAGCATTTT
j_call: TRBJ1-5
v_call: TRBV19
clone_size: -
d_call: -

cdr3_aa: CASTEGPDIQYF
cdr3_nt: TGTGCCAGCACCGAAGGTCCTGACATTCAGTACTTC
j_call: TRBJ2-4
v_call: TRBV7-9
clone_size: -
d_call: -

cdr3_aa: CASSYSTDSLVAYEQYF
cdr3_nt: TGTGCCAGCAGTTACTCGACCGACAGCCTCGTAGCCTACGAGCAGTACTTC
j_call: TRBJ2-7
v_call: TRBV6-2/TRBV6-3
clone_size: once
d_call: -

cdr3_aa: CASPGGMNTEAFF
cdr3_nt: TGTGCCAGTCCGGGTGGGATGAACACTGAAGCTTTCTTT
j_call: TRBJ1-1
v_call: TRBV2
clone_size: -
d_call: -

cdr3_aa: CASSLLHEAFF
cdr3_nt: TGTGCCAGCAGCTTATTGCATGAAGCTTTCTTT
j_call: TRBJ1-1
v_call: TRBV7-2
clone_size: -
d_call: -

cdr3_aa: CASSQAVTHLLETQYF
cdr3_nt: TGTGCCAGCAGCCAAGCTGTGACCCACCTTTTAGAGACCCAGTACTTC
j_call: TRBJ2-5
v_call: TRBV14
clone_size: -
d_call: -

cdr3_aa: CASSLEGGGVNEQFF
cdr3_nt: TGTGCCAGCAGCTTAGAGGGCGGGGGAGTCAATGAGCAGTTCTTC
j_call: TRBJ2-1
v_call: TRBV7-9
clone_size: once
d_call: TRBD2

cdr3_aa: CASSLVQEIFYNEQFF
cdr3_nt: TGTGCCAGCAGCTTGGTGCAGGAGATATTCTACAATGAGCAGTTCTTC
j_call: TRBJ2-1
v_call: TRBV7-6
clone_size: -
d_call: -

cdr3_aa: CASSPVAYEQYF
cdr3_nt: TGTGCCAGCAGCCCCGTCGCCTACGAGCAGTACTTC
j_call: TRBJ2-7
v_call: TRBV5-5
clone_size: once
d_call: -

cdr3_aa: CASSLVDSYEQYF
cdr3_nt: TGTGCCAGCAGCTTGGTGGACAGCTACGAGCAGTACTTC
j_call: TRBJ2-7
v_call: TRBV5-5
clone_size: -
d_call: -

cdr3_aa: CASSLGPGTGVSYEQYF
cdr3_nt: TGTGCCAGCAGCTTAGGACCTGGGACAGGTGTCTCCTACGAGCAGTACTTC
j_call: TRBJ2-7
v_call: TRBV7-6
clone_size: -
d_call: TRBD1

cdr3_aa: CASSFEGTEAFF
cdr3_nt: TGTGCCAGCAGTTTCGAGGGTACTGAAGCTTTCTTT
j_call: TRBJ1-1
v_call: TRBV2
clone_size: -
d_call: -

cdr3_aa: CASSQDRGALYGYTF
cdr3_nt: TGTGCCAGCAGCCAGGATCGGGGGGCCTTATATGGCTACACCTTC
j_call: TRBJ1-2
v_call: TRBV6-5
clone_size: -
d_call: -

cdr3_aa: CAWSVTPSQGWNYGYTF
cdr3_nt: TGTGCCTGGAGTGTAACCCCCTCACAGGGATGGAACTATGGCTACACCTTC
j_call: TRBJ1-2
v_call: TRBV30
clone_size: -
d_call: -

cdr3_aa: CASSLDGQGVGWAFF
cdr3_nt: TGCGCCAGCAGCTTGGACGGACAGGGGGTGGGTTGGGCTTTCTTT
j_call: TRBJ1-1
v_call: TRBV5-1
clone_size: -
d_call: TRBD1

cdr3_aa: CATSALAGAYTDTQYF
cdr3_nt: TGTGCCACCAGTGCTCTAGCGGGGGCCTACACAGATACGCAGTATTTT
j_call: TRBJ2-3
v_call: TRBV24-1
clone_size: -
d_call: TRBD2

cdr3_aa: CASSLDRAGGNQPQHF
cdr3_nt: TGTGCCAGCAGCCTAGACAGGGCGGGTGGAAATCAGCCCCAGCATTTT
j_call: TRBJ1-5
v_call: TRBV7-8
clone_size: -
d_call: TRBD1

cdr3_aa: CASSYRRGNEQYF
cdr3_nt: TGTGCCAGCAGTTACCGCAGGGGAAACGAGCAGTACTTC
j_call: TRBJ2-7
v_call: TRBV6-2/TRBV6-3
clone_size: -
d_call: -

cdr3_aa: CASSPPDRGPRYTF
cdr3_nt: TGCGCCAGCAGTCCCCCGGACAGGGGGCCACGCTACACCTTC
j_call: TRBJ1-2
v_call: TRBV23-1
clone_size: -
d_call: TRBD1

cdr3_aa: CASSLQAGNYGYTF
cdr3_nt: TGTGCCAGCAGCTTGCAGGCAGGGAACTATGGCTACACCTTC
j_call: TRBJ1-2
v_call: TRBV5-5
clone_size: few
d_call: -

cdr3_aa: CAITSDRNQPQHF
cdr3_nt: TGTGCCATCACCTCGGACAGGAATCAGCCCCAGCATTTT
j_call: TRBJ1-5
v_call: TRBV10-3
clone_size: -
d_call: TRBD1

cdr3_aa: CASSLIPGMYNSPLHF
cdr3_nt: TGTGCCAGCAGTTTAATTCCAGGGATGTATAATTCACCCCTCCACTTT
j_call: TRBJ1-6
v_call: TRBV27
clone_size: once
d_call: -

cdr3_aa: CASRGQGSRQPQHF
cdr3_nt: TGTGCCAGCAGGGGACAGGGAAGTAGACAGCCCCAGCATTTT
j_call: TRBJ1-5
v_call: TRBV27
clone_size: -
d_call: TRBD1

cdr3_aa: CASSQVALAKNIQYF
cdr3_nt: TGTGCCAGCAGCCAAGTCGCACTAGCCAAAAACATTCAGTACTTC
j_call: TRBJ2-4
v_call: TRBV4-2
clone_size: -
d_call: -